The TCR beta chain under discussion was sequenced for a study of T cells in narcolepsy. Whole-study context: Healthy controls were enrolled alongside patients with narcolepsy type 1 or type 2. Study-wide results and caveats: Reportedly, autoreactive clonotypes were serially detected in patients' blood but not controls'.

Germline V gives CDR1 SNHLY, CDR2 FYNNEI. V lost 2 bases to trimming and J lost 9 bases; unmatched junction nucleotides: 8. This CDR3 contains 16 residues. Turning to this clone: Its matching antigen is unknown.

Clones were sequenced by immunoSEQ multiplex PCR, and TCRdb holds only the in-frame ones, with some missing. Among under 40,000 clones listed, around 79% were seen once. This TCR was sampled from a human donor with narcolepsy. The chain has TRBV2 and TRBJ1-6, with 9 bases identical to TRBD1. The sample was CD45RA- memory CD4+ T cells from PBMCs. In DNA form, the CDR3 reads TGTGCCAGCAGTGAACGGGGCACAGGGGGCATTTCACCCCTCCACTTT. Protein sequence: CASSERGTGGISPLHF.